This entry lists 13 T cell receptor beta chains sequenced from one sample in a study of blood T cells in healthy people across ages. Next came a second PCR, run for about 7 to 11 cycles, which used a sample-barcoded 5' primer along with a J-beta primer mix. TCRdb fed the 5' RACE reads into MiXCR, producing one record per CDR3 protein. The data show 910,000 or so distinct CDR3 sequences, roughly 51% seen once. The specimen was blood. The receptors come from a woman aged 60-70 years in good health.

The chain joins TRBV7-9 to TRBJ1-1; the D is unclear. CDR3 length: 14 amino acids. Trimming pared 5 bases from V and 2 bases from J, leaving 12 bases between. CDR1 and CDR2 (germline): SEHNR, FQNEAQ (reference sequence). The CDR3 loop reads CASSAKQLNTEAFF. In DNA form, the CDR3 reads TGTGCCAGCAGCGCCAAACAGCTTAACACTGAAGCTTTCTTT.

A few counts support this clonotype. V and J are TRBV29-1 and TRBJ2-5; 7 bases align to TRBD2. CDR1 and CDR2 (germline): SQVTM, ANQGSEA. CDR3 size: 14 residues. Unmatched junction bases numbered 4, after V lost 1 base and J lost 2 bases. The CDR3, as DNA: TGCAGCGTTGAAGTATCTAGCGGACAAGAGACCCAGTACTTC. It translates to CSVEVSSGQETQYF.

In its sample, this clonotype was seen a few times. The rearrangement joins TRBV5-5 to TRBJ1-4; TRBD1 aligns across 7 bases. In germline, CDR1 is SGHKS, CDR2 YYEKEE (reference sequence). Trimming took 4 bases from V and 0 from J; bases not matched to a gene: 6. The CDR3 spans 16 residues. In nucleotides, the CDR3 is TGTGCCAGCAGCAAAGGGACAGCCCCAACTAATGAAAAACTGTTTTTT. It specifies CASSKGTAPTNEKLFF.

This clonotype was counted at least ten times. CDR3 nucleotide sequence: TGTGCCAGCAGCTTAGCTAGGACAGATACGCAGTATTTT. Its protein is CASSLARTDTQYF. The rearrangement uses TRBV13 and TRBJ2-3; no reliable D call. From germline, CDR1 is PRHDT and CDR2 FYEKMQ (reference sequence). The CDR3 runs to 13 residues. Trimming cost V 1 base and J 3 bases, with 5 bases left between them.

The V gene is TRBV7-9, the J gene TRBJ2-7; weak D call: TRBD1 (6 bases). V was cut by 5 bases and J by 4 bases, with 15 bases left in between. Germline values: CDR1 SEHNR, CDR2 FQNEAQ (reference sequence). CDR3 length: 14 residues. The CDR3 coding sequence is TGTGCCAGCAGCCTAACGGACAGCAGATACGAGCAGTACTTC. It yields the protein CASSLTDSRYEQYF. Supplemented by reference TRBV7-9 and TRBJ2-7, the full variable domain reads DTGVSQNPRHKITKRGQNVTFRCDPISEHNRLYWYRQTLGQGPEFLTYFQNEAQLEKSRLLSDRFSAERPKGSFSTLEIQRTEQGDSAMYLCASSLTDSRYEQYFGPGTRLTVT.

This rearrangement joins TRBV5-5 to TRBJ2-2, with D unresolved. The germline CDR1 and CDR2 sequences are SGHKS and YYEKEE (reference sequence). Trimming removed 4 bases at V and 0 bases at J, with 10 bases between. CDR3 length: 15 amino acids. CDR3 loop: CASSNTKANTGELFF. CDR3 nucleotides: TGTGCCAGCAGCAACACTAAAGCGAACACCGGGGAGCTGTTTTTT.

This chain connects TRBV12-3 or TRBV12-4 to TRBJ2-1; tentatively, D is TRBD1 (5 bases). The CDR3 runs 11 residues. V was trimmed by 1 base and J by 12 bases, leaving 7 bases between them. CDR3 loop: CASSLGQGQFF. The CDR3 region has the DNA TGTGCCAGCAGTTTAGGGCAGGGGCAGTTCTTC.

Worth noting for this clonotype: Possible read error: a much larger clone is one base away. J is TRBJ2-4 and V is TRBV10-2; the match to TRBD2 covers 12 bases. The assigned J gene may be wrong: the sequence end matches TRBJ2-7 better. CDR3 length equals 13 residues. Germline V lookup: CDR1 WSHSY, CDR2 SAAADI. CDR3 protein: CANKTSGSYEQYF. CDR3 bases: TGCGCCAACAAGACTAGCGGGAGCTACGAGCAGTACTTC.

Here the CDR3 reads CASSGDRNYEQYF. The CDR3 DNA reads as TGTGCCAGCAGTGGGGACAGGAACTACGAGCAGTACTTC. The chain has TRBV6-6 and TRBJ2-7, with 8 bases that match TRBD1. V was pared by 5 bases and J by 3 bases, with 3 bases of the junction left unmatched. Germline CDR1 MNHNY, CDR2 SVGAGI (reference sequence). This CDR3 has 13 residues.

This clonotype came up a few times. This sequence joins TRBV7-2 and TRBJ1-5; 7 bases align to TRBD1. In germline, CDR1 is SGHTA, CDR2 FQGNSA. This CDR3 region has 14 residues. J gave up 5 bases and V 1 base, and 2 bases lay outside the gene matches. The CDR3 region is CASSLGQGHQPQHF. In nucleotides, the CDR3 is TGTGCCAGCAGCTTAGGACAGGGCCATCAGCCCCAGCATTTT.

The J gene is TRBJ2-7, the V gene TRBV6-2 or TRBV6-3; D is perhaps TRBD1 (5 bases). V was shortened by 8 bases and J by 1 base, with 15 bases between the two germline ends. This CDR3 is built from 14 residues. The germline V gene encodes CDR1 MNHEY and CDR2 SVGEGT. The CDR3 spells CASQGVTVSYEQYF. CDR3 DNA: TGTGCCAGCCAAGGGGTTACCGTATCCTACGAGCAGTACTTC.

The rearrangement uses TRBV28 and TRBJ2-1; TRBD2 is a possible D gene (5 bases). CDR3 size: 17 residues. Germline loops: CDR1 MDHEN, CDR2 SYDVKM. Between the trimmed V and J ends, which lost 3 bases and 0 bases, there was a span of 15 bases. CDR3 in amino acids: CASSLWNSEGSYNEQFF. DNA for the CDR3: TGTGCCAGCAGTTTGTGGAATAGTGAGGGCTCCTACAATGAGCAGTTCTTC.

This clonotype was observed a handful of times. The chain is built from TRBV20-1 and TRBJ2-3; TRBD2 matches at 7 bases. CDR1 DFQATT and CDR2 SNEGSKA come from the germline V gene (reference sequence). The CDR3 runs to 16 residues. V lost 5 bases to trimming and J lost 4 bases; unmatched junction nucleotides: 15. The CDR3 DNA follows: TGCAGTGCTGAGGGGTCCGGGCGGGAGCTCCCAGATACGCAGTATTTT. Translated, it gives CSAEGSGRELPDTQYF.